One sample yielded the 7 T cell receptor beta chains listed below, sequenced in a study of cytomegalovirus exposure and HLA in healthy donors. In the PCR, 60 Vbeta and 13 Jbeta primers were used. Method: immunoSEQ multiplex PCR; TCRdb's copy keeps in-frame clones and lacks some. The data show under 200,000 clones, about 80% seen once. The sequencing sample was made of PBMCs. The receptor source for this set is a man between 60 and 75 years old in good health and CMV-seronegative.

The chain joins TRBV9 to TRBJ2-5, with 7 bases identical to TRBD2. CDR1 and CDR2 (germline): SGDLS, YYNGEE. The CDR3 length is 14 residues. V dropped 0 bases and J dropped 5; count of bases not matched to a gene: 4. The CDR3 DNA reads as TGTGCCAGCAGCGTAGCGGGAGGTGCTGAGACCCAGTACTTC. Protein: CASSVAGGAETQYF. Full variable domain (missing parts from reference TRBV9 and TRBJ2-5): DSGVTQTPKHLITATGQRVTLRCSPRSGDLSVYWYQQSLDQGLQFLIQYYNGEERAKGNILERFSAQQFPDLHSELNLSSLELGDSALYFCASSVAGGAETQYFGPGTRLLVL.

CDR3 nucleotide sequence: TGTGCCAGCAGCTTATCAGGGGGCGACGAGCAGTACTTC. Translating gives CASSLSGGDEQYF. The V gene is TRBV11-2, the J gene TRBJ2-7; TRBD1 agrees at 8 bases. The trim removed 2 bases at V and 5 bases at J, leaving 2 bases unmatched. The length of the CDR3 is 13 residues. Germline-derived CDR1 and CDR2 are SGHAT and FQNNGV.

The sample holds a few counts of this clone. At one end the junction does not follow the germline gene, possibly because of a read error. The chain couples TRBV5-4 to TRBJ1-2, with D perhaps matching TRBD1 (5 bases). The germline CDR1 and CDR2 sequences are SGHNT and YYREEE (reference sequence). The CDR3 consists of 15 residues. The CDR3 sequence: CASSLDGTWDYGYPF. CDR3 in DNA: TGTGCCAGCAGCTTGGACGGAACTTGGGACTATGGCTACCCCTTC.

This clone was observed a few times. The CDR3 is CASSQGVAWREEPNNEQFF. In DNA form, the CDR3 reads TGCGCCAGCAGCCAAGGCGTGGCTTGGCGGGAGGAACCAAACAATGAGCAGTTCTTC. The genes are TRBV4-3 and TRBJ2-1, with 8 bases fitting TRBD2. Germline assignment: CDR1 LGHNA and CDR2 YSLEER. V dropped 1 base and J dropped 5; count of bases not matched to a gene: 16. CDR3 length equals 19 residues.

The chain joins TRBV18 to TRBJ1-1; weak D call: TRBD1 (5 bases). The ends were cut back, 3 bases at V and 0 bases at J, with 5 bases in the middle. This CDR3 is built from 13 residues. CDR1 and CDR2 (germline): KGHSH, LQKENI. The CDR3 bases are TGTGCCAGCTCACCGACAGTGAACACTGAAGCTTTCTTT. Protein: CASSPTVNTEAFF.

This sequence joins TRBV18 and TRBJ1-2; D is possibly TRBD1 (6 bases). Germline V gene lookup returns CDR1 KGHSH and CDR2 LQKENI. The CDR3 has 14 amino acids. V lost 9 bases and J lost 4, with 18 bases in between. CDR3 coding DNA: TGTGCCAGTGAGGCCACAGGGAGAGGCTATGGCTACACCTTC. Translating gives CASEATGRGYGYTF.

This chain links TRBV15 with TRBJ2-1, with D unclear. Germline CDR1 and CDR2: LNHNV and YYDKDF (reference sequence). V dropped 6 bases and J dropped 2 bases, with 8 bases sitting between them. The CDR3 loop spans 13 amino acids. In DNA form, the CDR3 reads TGTGCCACCAGGGGTACAGCCTACAATGAGCAGTTCTTC. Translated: CATRGTAYNEQFF.